The 15 T cell receptor beta chains below all came from one sample that was sequenced in a study of blood T cells in healthy people across ages. Using a J-beta primer mix together with a sample-barcoded 5' primer, a second PCR was run for roughly 6 to 12 cycles. One entry per CDR3 protein results from TCRdb running MiXCR on the 5' RACE reads. The sample carries 700,000 to 900,000 distinct CDR3 sequences, around half recorded once. The sequencing sample was made of blood. The receptors here all came from a man older than 75 in good health.

The rearrangement joins TRBV3-1 to TRBJ1-1, with D tentatively TRBD1 (6 bases). CDR1 LGHDT and CDR2 YNNKEL come from the germline V gene (reference sequence). Trimming stripped 5 bases from V and 4 bases from J, with 14 bases between. There are 14 residues in the CDR3. The CDR3 bases are TGTGCCAGCAGCTCAGGGGATTTTGGCACTGAAGCTTTCTTT. Translation: CASSSGDFGTEAFF. Based on the CDR3 plus reference TRBV3-1 and TRBJ1-1, the full variable domain is DTAVSQTPKYLVTQMGNDKSIKCEQNLGHDTMYWYKQDSKKFLKIMFSYNNKELIINETVPNRFSPKSPDKAHLNLHINSLELGDSAVYFCASSSGDFGTEAFFGQGTRLTVV.

J is TRBJ1-5 and V is TRBV4-2; TRBD1 aligns across 9 bases. The CDR3 totals 16 residues. The V and J ends lost 0 bases and 2 bases, in that order; junction bases with no gene match: 2. In germline, CDR1 is LGHNA, CDR2 YNFKEQ. Written as DNA, the CDR3 is TGTGCCAGCAGCCAAGACTGGACAGGGGGCAATCAGCCCCAGCATTTT. Protein product: CASSQDWTGGNQPQHF.

This clonotype was detected once. The chain recombines TRBV29-1 with TRBJ2-7, with 9 bases fitting TRBD1. CDR1 and CDR2 from the germline V gene are SQVTM and ANQGSEA. The CDR3 spans 15 residues. V shed 1 base and J 3 bases; nucleotides not matched to a gene: 7. The CDR3 DNA sequence: TGCAGCGTTGAAGGCGCCGAGACAGGGGGCTACGAGCAGTACTTC. Translating it yields CSVEGAETGGYEQYF.

V is TRBV7-2 and J is TRBJ2-5; no definite D call. The germline V gene has CDR1 SGHTA and CDR2 FQGNSA. V lost 5 bases and J lost 0, with 7 bases in between. This CDR3 spans 13 amino acids. The DNA of the CDR3 is TGTGCCAGCAGCCGAGCGTACCAAGAGACCCAGTACTTC. Amino acid sequence: CASSRAYQETQYF.

The chain joins TRBV25-1 to TRBJ1-6; 8 nucleotides agree with TRBD1. Germline trimming cut 5 bases from V and 7 bases from J; bases unmatched to any gene: 7. Germline-derived CDR1 and CDR2 are MGHDK and SYGVNS. The CDR3 runs 15 residues. The chain's CDR3 is CASSPRTGLNSPLHF. The CDR3 region has the DNA TGTGCCAGCAGTCCTCGGACAGGGCTCAATTCACCCCTCCACTTT.

As concerns this clonotype: Relative to the germline gene, one junction end is altered; a read error may explain this. This chain joins TRBV20-1 and TRBJ2-1; TRBD2 matches at 10 bases. In germline, CDR1 is DFQATT, CDR2 SNEGSKA (reference sequence). The CDR3 loop spans 16 amino acids. The CDR3 region is CSARSLAGERDKEQFF. The CDR3 DNA sequence: TGCAGTGCTAGATCGCTAGCGGGAGAAAGGGACAAGGAGCAGTTCTTC.

The chain recombines TRBV2 with TRBJ2-1, with a possible D match to TRBD1 (6 bases). The CDR3 length is 13 residues. Germline loops: CDR1 SNHLY, CDR2 FYNNEI. Trimming shortened V by 4 bases and J by 9 bases, and 13 bases separated the two germline ends. DNA for the CDR3: TGTGCCAGCAGTGTCGCACTAGGGGGTGAGCAGTTCTTC. Translation gives CASSVALGGEQFF.

The chain couples TRBV29-1 to TRBJ2-2, with 9 bases aligning to TRBD2. CDR1 and CDR2 from the germline V gene are SQVTM and ANQGSEA. The CDR3 totals 15 residues. The V and J ends lost 7 bases and 5 bases, in that order; junction bases with no gene match: 11. The CDR3 DNA reads TGCAGCGCCGTGGGTGTAGCGGGAGTTACCGGGGAGCTGTTTTTT. Translated: CSAVGVAGVTGELFF.

The V gene is TRBV5-1, the J gene TRBJ2-7, with 7 bases matching TRBD2. V dropped 3 bases and J dropped 1; count of bases not matched to a gene: 4. This CDR3 is 14 amino acids long. Germline CDR1 and CDR2: SGHRS and YFSETQ. The CDR3 nucleotides read TGCGCCAGCAGCTCCCGGCGGGAGTCCTACGAGCAGTACTTC. Translated: CASSSRRESYEQYF.

The chain couples TRBV5-5 to TRBJ2-5; no clear D gene. CDR3 length: 13 amino acids. The germline V gene encodes CDR1 SGHKS and CDR2 YYEKEE (reference sequence). V was shortened by 1 base and J by 5 bases, with 9 bases between the two germline ends. CDR3 DNA: TGTGCCAGCAGCTTGAATCCGGCGGAGACCCAGTACTTC. Its translation: CASSLNPAETQYF.

The rearrangement uses TRBV6-2 or TRBV6-3 and TRBJ2-2, with TRBD2 matching 12 bases. Unmatched junction bases numbered 6, after V lost 2 bases and J lost 5 bases. The germline gives CDR1 MNHEY, CDR2 SVGEGT. The CDR3 totals 17 residues. In nucleotides, the CDR3 is TGTGCCAGCAGTTACACTAGCGGGAGGTCGGGGACCGGGGAGCTGTTTTTT. Residues: CASSYTSGRSGTGELFF.

V gene TRBV27 combines with J gene TRBJ1-6; unclear D gene. The V gene's germline CDR1 is MNHEY and CDR2 SMNVEV (reference sequence). The CDR3 covers 16 residues. V lost 8 bases and J lost 0, with 14 bases in between. Here the CDR3 DNA reads TGTGCCAGCCGATTTGGAGGACTCTCCTATAATTCACCCCTCCACTTT. Amino acid sequence: CASRFGGLSYNSPLHF.

The chain is built from TRBV3-1 and TRBJ2-7, with unresolved D. This CDR3 has 14 amino acids. Germline values: CDR1 LGHDT, CDR2 YNNKEL (reference sequence). V lost 0 bases to trimming and J lost 5 bases, with 11 bases between them. Here the CDR3 DNA reads TGTGCCAGCAGCCAAGAGGTCCACAGCAACGAGCAGTACTTC. Translated: CASSQEVHSNEQYF.

The gene calls are TRBV4-2 and TRBJ2-1; perhaps TRBD2 as D (6 bases). Germline V gives CDR1 LGHNA, CDR2 YNFKEQ. There are 17 residues in the CDR3. V lost 0 bases to trimming and J lost 0 bases, with 12 bases between them. The CDR3 region has the DNA TGTGCCAGCAGCCAAGAGCGTTGGGGAGGCTCCTACAATGAGCAGTTCTTC. It encodes CASSQERWGGSYNEQFF.

The genes are TRBV7-3 and TRBJ2-5; 7 positions agree with TRBD2. The CDR3 contains 15 residues. Trimming took 5 bases from V and 6 from J; bases not matched to a gene: 12. The germline V gene encodes CDR1 SGHTA and CDR2 FQGTGA. CDR3 coding DNA: TGTGCCAGCAGCCCCCTAGCGGAAGACATGAAGACCCAGTACTTC. Its translation is CASSPLAEDMKTQYF.